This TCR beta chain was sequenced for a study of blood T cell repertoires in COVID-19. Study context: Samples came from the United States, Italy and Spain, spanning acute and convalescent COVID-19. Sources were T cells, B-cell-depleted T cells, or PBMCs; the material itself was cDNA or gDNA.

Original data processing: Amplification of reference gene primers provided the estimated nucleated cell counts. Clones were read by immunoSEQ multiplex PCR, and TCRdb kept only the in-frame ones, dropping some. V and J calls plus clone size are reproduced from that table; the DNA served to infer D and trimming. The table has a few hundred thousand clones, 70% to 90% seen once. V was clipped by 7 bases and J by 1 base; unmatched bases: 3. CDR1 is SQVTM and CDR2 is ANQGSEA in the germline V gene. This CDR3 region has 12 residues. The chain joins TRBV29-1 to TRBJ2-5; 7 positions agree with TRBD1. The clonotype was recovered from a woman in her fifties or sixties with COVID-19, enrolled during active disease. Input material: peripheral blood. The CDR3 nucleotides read TGCAGCGAGACAGGGCTCCAAGAGACCCAGTACTTC. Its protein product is CSETGLQETQYF.